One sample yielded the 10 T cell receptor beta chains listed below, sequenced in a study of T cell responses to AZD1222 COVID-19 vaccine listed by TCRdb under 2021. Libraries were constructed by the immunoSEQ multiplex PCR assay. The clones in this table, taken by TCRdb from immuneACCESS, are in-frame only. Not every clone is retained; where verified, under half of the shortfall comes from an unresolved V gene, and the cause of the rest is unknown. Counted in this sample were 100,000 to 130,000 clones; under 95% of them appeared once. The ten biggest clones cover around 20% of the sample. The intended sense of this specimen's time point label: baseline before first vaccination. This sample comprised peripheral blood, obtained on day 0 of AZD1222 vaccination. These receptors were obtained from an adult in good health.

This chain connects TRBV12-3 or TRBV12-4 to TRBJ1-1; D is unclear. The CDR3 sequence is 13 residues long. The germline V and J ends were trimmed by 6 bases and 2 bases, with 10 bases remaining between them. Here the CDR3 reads CASSLGLNTEAFF. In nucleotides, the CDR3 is TGTGCCAGCAGCCTGGGATTAAACACTGAAGCTTTCTTT.

CDR3 amino acids: CASSQVRTAASSPLHF. The CDR3, as DNA: TGCGCCAGCAGCCAAGTCAGGACCGCTGCGAGTTCACCCCTCCACTTT. V is TRBV4-3 and J is TRBJ1-6; D is ambiguous. V was shortened by 1 base and J by 9 bases, with 16 bases between the two germline ends. The length of the CDR3 is 16 residues. Germline assignment: CDR1 LGHNA and CDR2 YSLEER.

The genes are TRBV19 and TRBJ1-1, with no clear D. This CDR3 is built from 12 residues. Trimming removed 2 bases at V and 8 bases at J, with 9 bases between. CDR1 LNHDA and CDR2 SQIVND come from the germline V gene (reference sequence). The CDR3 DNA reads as TGTGCCAGTAGTATACGAGGGTACGAAGCTTTCTTT. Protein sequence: CASSIRGYEAFF.

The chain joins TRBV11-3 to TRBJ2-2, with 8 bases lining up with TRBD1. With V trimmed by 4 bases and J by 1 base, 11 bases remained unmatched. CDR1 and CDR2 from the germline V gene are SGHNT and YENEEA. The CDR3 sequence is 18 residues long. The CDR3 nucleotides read TGTGCCAGCAGCTCCTACTTCGGTGGGACAGGGAACACCGGGGAGCTGTTTTTT. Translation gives CASSSYFGGTGNTGELFF.

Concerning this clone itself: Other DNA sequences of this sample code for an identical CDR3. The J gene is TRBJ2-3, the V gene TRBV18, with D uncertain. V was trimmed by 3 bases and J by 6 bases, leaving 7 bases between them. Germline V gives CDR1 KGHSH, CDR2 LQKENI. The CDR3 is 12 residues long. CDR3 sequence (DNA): TGTGCCAGCTCACCGCTCGCCGATACGCAGTATTTT. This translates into CASSPLADTQYF.

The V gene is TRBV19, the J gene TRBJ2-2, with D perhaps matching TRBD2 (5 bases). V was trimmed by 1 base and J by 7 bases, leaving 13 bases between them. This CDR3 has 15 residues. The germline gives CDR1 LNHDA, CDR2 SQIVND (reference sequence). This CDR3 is CASSIAVRGGGELFF. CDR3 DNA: TGTGCCAGTAGTATAGCGGTCCGGGGTGGCGGGGAGCTGTTTTTT. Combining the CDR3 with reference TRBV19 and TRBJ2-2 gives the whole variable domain DGGITQSPKYLFRKEGQNVTLSCEQNLNHDAMYWYRQDPGQGLRLIYYSQIVNDFQKGDIAEGYSVSREKKESFPLTVTSAQKNPTAFYLCASSIAVRGGGELFFGEGSRLTVL.

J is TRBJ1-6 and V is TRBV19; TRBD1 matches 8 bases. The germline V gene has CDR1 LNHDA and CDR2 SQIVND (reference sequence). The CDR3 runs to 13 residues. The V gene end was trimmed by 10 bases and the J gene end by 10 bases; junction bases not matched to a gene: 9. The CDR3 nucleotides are TGTGCCACCAGCGGACAGGGAAAATCACCCCTCCACTTT. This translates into CATSGQGKSPLHF.

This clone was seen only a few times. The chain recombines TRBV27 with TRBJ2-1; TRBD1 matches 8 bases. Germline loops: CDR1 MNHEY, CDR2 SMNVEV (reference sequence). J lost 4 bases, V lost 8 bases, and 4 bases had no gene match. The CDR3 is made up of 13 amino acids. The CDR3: CASGTGNYNEQFF. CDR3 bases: TGTGCCAGCGGGACAGGAAATTACAATGAGCAGTTCTTC.

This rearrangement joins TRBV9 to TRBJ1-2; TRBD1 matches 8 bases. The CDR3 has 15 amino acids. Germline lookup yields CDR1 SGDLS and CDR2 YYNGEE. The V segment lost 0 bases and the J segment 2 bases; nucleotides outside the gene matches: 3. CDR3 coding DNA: TGTGCCAGCAGCGTAGACGACAGGGGAAACTATGGCTACACCTTC. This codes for CASSVDDRGNYGYTF.

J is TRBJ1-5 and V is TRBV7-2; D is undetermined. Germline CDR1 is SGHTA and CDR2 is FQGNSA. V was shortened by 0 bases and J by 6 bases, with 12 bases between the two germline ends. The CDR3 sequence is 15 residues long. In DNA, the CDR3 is TGTGCCAGCAGCTTAGCGCCTTCGGGCCTTCAGCCCCAGCATTTT. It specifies CASSLAPSGLQPQHF.